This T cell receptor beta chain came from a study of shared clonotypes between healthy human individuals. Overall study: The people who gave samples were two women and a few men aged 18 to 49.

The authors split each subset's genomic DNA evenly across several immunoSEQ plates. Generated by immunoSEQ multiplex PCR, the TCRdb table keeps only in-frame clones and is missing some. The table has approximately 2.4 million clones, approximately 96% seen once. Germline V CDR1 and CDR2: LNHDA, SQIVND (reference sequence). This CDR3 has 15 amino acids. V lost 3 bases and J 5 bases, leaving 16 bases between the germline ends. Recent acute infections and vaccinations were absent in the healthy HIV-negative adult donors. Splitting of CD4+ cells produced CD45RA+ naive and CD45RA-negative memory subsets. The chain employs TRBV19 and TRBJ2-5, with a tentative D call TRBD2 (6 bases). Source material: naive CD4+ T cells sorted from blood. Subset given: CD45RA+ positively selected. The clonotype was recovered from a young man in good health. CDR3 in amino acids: CASSMIWAGGETQYF. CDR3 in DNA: TGTGCCAGTAGTATGATTTGGGCCGGAGGGGAGACCCAGTACTTC.